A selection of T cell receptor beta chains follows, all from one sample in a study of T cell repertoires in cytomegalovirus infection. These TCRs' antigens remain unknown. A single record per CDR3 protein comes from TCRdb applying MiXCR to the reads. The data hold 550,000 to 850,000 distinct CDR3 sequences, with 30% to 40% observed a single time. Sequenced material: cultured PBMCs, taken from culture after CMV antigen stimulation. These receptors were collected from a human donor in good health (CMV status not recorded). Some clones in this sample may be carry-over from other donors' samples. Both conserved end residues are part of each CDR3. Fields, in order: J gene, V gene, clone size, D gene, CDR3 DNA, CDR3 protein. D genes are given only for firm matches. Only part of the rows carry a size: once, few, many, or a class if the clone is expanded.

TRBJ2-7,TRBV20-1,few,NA,TGCAGTGCTAGAGACAGGGCGGGCTACGAGCAGTACTTC,CSARDRAGYEQYF
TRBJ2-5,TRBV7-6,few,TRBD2,TGTGCCAGCAGCTTAGTAACTAGCGAGGCGACCCAGTACTTC,CASSLVTSEATQYF
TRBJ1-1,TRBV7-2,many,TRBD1,TGTGCCAGCAGCCGTATGGGACAGGGGGCCACTGAAGCTTTCTTT,CASSRMGQGATEAFF
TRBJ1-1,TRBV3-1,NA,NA,TGTGCCAGCAGCCAAGAGGGCAGAGGAGGAACTGAAGCTTTCTTT,CASSQEGRGGTEAFF
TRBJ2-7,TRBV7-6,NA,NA,TGTGCCAGCAGCCAAACCAGGAGCTCCTACGAGCAGTACTTC,CASSQTRSSYEQYF
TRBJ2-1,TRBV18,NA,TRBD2,TGTGCCAGCTCACCCGGACCGGGACTAGGTCCAGCTGAGCAGTTCTTC,CASSPGPGLGPAEQFF
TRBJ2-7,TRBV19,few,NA,TGTGCCAGTAGTATAGCCCAAGGGGAGCAGTACTTC,CASSIAQGEQYF
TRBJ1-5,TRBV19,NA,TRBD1,TGTGCCAGTAGTAGTTGGGACAGGGAGAATCAGCCCCAGCATTTT,CASSSWDRENQPQHF
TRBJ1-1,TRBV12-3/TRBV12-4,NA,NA,TGTGCCAGCAGCCCTGGGGGTCGGGGAGCTTTCTTT,CASSPGGRGAFF
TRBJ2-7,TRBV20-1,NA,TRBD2,TGCAGTGCCGCGGGGGGGGACCCCTACGAGCAGTACTTC,CSAAGGDPYEQYF
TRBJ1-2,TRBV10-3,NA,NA,TGTGCCATCAGTGAGTCGGTGGGGGATAGCTACACCTTC,CAISESVGDSYTF
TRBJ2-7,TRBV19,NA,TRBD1,TGTGCCAGTGGGGACAGGTACTACGAGCAGTACTTC,CASGDRYYEQYF
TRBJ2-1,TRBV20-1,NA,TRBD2,TGCAGTGCTTGGGGACTAGCGGGATACGGGCAGTTCTTC,CSAWGLAGYGQFF
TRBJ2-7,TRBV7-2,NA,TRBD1,TGTGCCAGCAGCACCCGAGACAGGGCCTACGAGCAGTACTTC,CASSTRDRAYEQYF
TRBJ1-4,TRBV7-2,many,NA,TGTGCCAGCAGGCCCTGGACGGATACTAATGAAAAACTGTTTTTT,CASRPWTDTNEKLFF
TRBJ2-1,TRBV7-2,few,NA,TGTGCCAGCAGCTTAAGGATGGGACGAGAAACGTTCTTC,CASSLRMGRETFF
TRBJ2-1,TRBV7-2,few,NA,TGTGCCAGCAGCCCCCTTTGGGGCGTATCTTACAATGAGCAGTTCTTC,CASSPLWGVSYNEQFF
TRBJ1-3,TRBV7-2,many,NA,TGTGCCAGCAGCTTAGCGCGGTTTGACCTCTCTGGAAACACCATATATTTT,CASSLARFDLSGNTIYF
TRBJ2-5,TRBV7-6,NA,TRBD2,TGTGCCAGCAGCACACTAGCGGGAGGGCAAGAGACCCAGAACTTC,CASSTLAGGQETQNF
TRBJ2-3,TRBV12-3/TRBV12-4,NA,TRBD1,TGTGCCAGCACCAATTCAGGGGGAGATACGCAGTATTTT,CASTNSGGDTQYF
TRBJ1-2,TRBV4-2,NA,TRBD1,TGTGCCAGCAGCCAAGAATCTGGGAGGGGGCCGGGCTATGGCTACACCTTC,CASSQESGRGPGYGYTF
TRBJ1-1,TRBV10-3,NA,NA,TGTGCCATCAGTGACCCGGTGATGAACACTGAAGCTTTCTTT,CAISDPVMNTEAFF
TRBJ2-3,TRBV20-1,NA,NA,TGCAGTGCACCACGTCCGGGTGACACAGATACGCAGTATTTT,CSAPRPGDTDTQYF
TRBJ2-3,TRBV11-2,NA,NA,TGTGCCAGCAGCTTATCCGGGAATCCCACAGATACGCAGTATTTT,CASSLSGNPTDTQYF
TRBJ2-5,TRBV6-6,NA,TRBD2,TGTGCCATTCGCGGGAGGGGCCAAGAGACCCAGTACTTC,CAIRGRGQETQYF
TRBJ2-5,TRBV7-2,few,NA,TGTGCCAGCAGCTTAGTAATTGCCGGGACCCAGTACTTC,CASSLVIAGTQYF
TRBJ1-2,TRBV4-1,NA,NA,TGCGCCAGCAGACATGACAGGACGCGCGGCTACACCTTC,CASRHDRTRGYTF
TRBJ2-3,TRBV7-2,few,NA,TGTGCCAGCAGCCGTAGTAGGTTTGGGGGGCGCACAGATACGCAGTATTTT,CASSRSRFGGRTDTQYF
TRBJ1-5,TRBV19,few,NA,TGTGCCAGTTCAAAAGGAGATAGCAATCAGCCCCAGCATTTT,CASSKGDSNQPQHF
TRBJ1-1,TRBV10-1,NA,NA,TGCGCCAGCAGTGAGGTCCCGGGTTACACTGAAGCTTTCTTT,CASSEVPGYTEAFF
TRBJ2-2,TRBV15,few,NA,TGTGCCACCAGCAGAGAGGGGGGCACCGGGGAGCTGTTTTTT,CATSREGGTGELFF